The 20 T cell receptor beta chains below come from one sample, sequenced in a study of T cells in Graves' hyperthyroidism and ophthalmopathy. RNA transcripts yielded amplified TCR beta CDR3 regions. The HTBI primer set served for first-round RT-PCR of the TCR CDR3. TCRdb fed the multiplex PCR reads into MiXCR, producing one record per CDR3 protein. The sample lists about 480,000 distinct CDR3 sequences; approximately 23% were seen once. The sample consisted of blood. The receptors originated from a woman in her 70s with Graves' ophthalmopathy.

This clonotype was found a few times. The CDR3 nucleotides read TGTGCCAGCAGTCGATTGGGGGCAGGCAATCAGCCCCAGCATTTT. This gives the protein CASSRLGAGNQPQHF. The V call is TRBV6-1, the J call TRBJ1-5, with a weak D call TRBD1 (6 bases). Germline assignment: CDR1 MNHNS and CDR2 SASEGT. Trimming cost V 5 bases and J 2 bases, with 13 bases left between them. This CDR3 comprises 15 residues.

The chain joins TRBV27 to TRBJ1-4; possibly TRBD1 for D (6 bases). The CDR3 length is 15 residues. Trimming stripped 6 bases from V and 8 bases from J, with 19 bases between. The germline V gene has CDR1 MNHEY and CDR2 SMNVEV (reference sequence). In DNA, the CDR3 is TGTGCCAGCAGCACCCTCAGGGGTAAGGGCGAAAAACTGTTTTTT. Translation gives CASSTLRGKGEKLFF.

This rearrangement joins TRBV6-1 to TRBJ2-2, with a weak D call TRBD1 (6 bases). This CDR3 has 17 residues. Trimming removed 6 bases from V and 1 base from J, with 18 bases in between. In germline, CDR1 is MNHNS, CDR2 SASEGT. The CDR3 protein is CASRQDSIPRNTGELFF. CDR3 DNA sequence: TGTGCCAGCAGACAGGACAGCATCCCGCGGAACACCGGGGAGCTGTTTTTT.

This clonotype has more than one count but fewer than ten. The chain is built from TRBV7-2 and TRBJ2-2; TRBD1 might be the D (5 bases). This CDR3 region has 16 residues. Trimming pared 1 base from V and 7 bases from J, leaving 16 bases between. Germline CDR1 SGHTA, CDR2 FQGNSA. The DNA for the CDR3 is TGTGCCAGCAGCTTAGTTGCTGGGATAAGGGGCGGGGAGCTGTTTTTT. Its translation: CASSLVAGIRGGELFF.

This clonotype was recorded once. The CDR3 coding sequence is TGTGCCAGCAGTGATCAGGGGATTCAGTACTTC. Translated, it gives CASSDQGIQYF. The chain recombines TRBV27 with TRBJ2-4, with D tentatively TRBD1 (6 bases). The CDR3 is 11 amino acids. Trimming stripped 5 bases from V and 10 bases from J, with 9 bases between. Germline V gene lookup returns CDR1 MNHEY and CDR2 SMNVEV (reference sequence).

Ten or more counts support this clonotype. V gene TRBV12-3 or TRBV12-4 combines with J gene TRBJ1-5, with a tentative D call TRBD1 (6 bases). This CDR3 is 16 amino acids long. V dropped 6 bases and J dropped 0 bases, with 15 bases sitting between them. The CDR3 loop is CASRPNGGDSNQPQHF. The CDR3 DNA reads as TGTGCCAGCAGGCCGAATGGGGGCGATAGCAATCAGCCCCAGCATTTT.

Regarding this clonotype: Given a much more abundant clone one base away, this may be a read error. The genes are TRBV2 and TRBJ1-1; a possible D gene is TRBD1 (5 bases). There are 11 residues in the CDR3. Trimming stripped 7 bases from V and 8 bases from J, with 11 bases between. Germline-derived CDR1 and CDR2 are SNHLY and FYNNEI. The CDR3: CASTPRDEAFF. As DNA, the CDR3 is TGTGCCAGCACCCCACGGGACGAAGCTTTCTTT. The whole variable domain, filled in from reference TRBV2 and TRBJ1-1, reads EPEVTQTPSHQVTQMGQEVILRCVPISNHLYFYWYRQILGQKVEFLVSFYNNEISEKSEIFDDQFSVERPDGSNFTLKIRSTKLEDSAMYFCASTPRDEAFFGQGTRLTVV.

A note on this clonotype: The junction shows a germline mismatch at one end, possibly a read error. The CDR3 here is CASSALHAETRYF. For the CDR3, the DNA is TGTGCCAGCAGCGCACTTCATGCCGAGACCCGGTACTTC. This chain uses TRBV2 with TRBJ2-5; D call uncertain. CDR3 length equals 13 residues. The germline gives CDR1 SNHLY, CDR2 FYNNEI. Using reference TRBV2 and TRBJ2-5 for the parts outside the CDR3, the full variable domain is EPEVTQTPSHQVTQMGQEVILRCVPISNHLYFYWYRQILGQKVEFLVSFYNNEISEKSEIFDDQFSVERPDGSNFTLKIRSTKLEDSAMYFCASSALHAETRYFGPGTRLLVL.

The CDR3 nucleotides read TGTGCCACCACTGGCCCCGGCTACACCTTC. Translating gives CATTGPGYTF. The rearrangement links TRBV19 to TRBJ1-2; D unresolved. The CDR3 is 10 residues long. Germline values: CDR1 LNHDA, CDR2 SQIVND (reference sequence). The V and J ends lost 10 bases and 8 bases respectively, with 11 bases between them.

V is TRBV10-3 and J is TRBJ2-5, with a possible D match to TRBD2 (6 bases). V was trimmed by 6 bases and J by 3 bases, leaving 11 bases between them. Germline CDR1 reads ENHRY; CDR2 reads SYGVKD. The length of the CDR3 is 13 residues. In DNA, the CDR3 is TGTGCCATCAGGGGCGGGGCAGAAGAGACCCAGTACTTC. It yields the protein CAIRGGAEETQYF.

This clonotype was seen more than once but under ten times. This CDR3 reads CATGKSSYEQYF. The CDR3 nucleotides read TGTGCCACCGGCAAGTCCTCCTACGAGCAGTACTTC. V is TRBV10-3 and J is TRBJ2-7, with unresolved D. Germline CDR1 and CDR2: ENHRY and SYGVKD. V was clipped by 10 bases and J by 0 bases, with 10 bases between them. The CDR3 is 12 residues long.

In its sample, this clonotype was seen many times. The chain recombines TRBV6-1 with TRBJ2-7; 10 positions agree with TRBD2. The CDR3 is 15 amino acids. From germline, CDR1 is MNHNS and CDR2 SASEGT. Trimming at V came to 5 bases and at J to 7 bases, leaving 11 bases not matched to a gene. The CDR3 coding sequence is TGTGCCAGCAGTTTACCGGGACTAGCGTCCTTGGAGCAGTACTTC. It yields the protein CASSLPGLASLEQYF.

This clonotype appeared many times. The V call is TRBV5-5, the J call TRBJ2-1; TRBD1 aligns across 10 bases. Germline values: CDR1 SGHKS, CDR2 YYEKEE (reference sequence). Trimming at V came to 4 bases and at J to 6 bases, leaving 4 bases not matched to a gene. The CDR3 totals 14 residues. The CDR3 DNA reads TGTGCCAGCAGCAGGGACAGGGGTCTCAATGAGCAGTTCTTC. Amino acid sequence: CASSRDRGLNEQFF.

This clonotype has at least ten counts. CDR3 coding DNA: TGTGCCAGCAGCTTAGTGGGTCCTGATACGCAGTATTTT. Its translation: CASSLVGPDTQYF. This rearrangement joins TRBV7-2 to TRBJ2-3; D gene uncertain. The germline V gene has CDR1 SGHTA and CDR2 FQGNSA. Trimming took off 1 base at V and 6 bases at J, with 8 bases between the two ends. The CDR3 totals 13 residues.

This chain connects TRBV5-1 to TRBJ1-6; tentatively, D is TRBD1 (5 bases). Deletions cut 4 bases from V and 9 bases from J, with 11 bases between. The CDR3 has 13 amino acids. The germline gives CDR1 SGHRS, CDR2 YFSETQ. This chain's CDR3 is CASSPAGISPLHF. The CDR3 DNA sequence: TGCGCCAGCAGCCCAGCAGGGATTTCACCCCTCCACTTT.

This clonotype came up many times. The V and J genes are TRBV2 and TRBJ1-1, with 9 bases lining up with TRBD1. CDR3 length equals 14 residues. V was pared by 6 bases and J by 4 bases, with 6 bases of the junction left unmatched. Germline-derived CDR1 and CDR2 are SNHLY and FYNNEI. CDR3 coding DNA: TGTGCCAGCAGCCGGACAGGGGCGCTCACTGAAGCTTTCTTT. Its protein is CASSRTGALTEAFF. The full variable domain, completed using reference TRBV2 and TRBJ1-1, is EPEVTQTPSHQVTQMGQEVILRCVPISNHLYFYWYRQILGQKVEFLVSFYNNEISEKSEIFDDQFSVERPDGSNFTLKIRSTKLEDSAMYFCASSRTGALTEAFFGQGTRLTVV.

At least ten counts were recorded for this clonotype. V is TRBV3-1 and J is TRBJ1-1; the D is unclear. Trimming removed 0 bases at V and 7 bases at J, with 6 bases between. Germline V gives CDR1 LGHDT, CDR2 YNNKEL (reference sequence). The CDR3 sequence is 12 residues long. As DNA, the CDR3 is TGTGCCAGCAGCCAAGATAAAGGTGAAGCTTTCTTT. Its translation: CASSQDKGEAFF.

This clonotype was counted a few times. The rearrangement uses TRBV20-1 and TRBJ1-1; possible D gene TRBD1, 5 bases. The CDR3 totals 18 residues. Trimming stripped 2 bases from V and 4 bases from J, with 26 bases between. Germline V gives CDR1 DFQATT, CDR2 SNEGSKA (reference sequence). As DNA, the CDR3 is TGCAGTGCTAGACCCACATGGGGGGGTAGTTCTAGAGGCACTGAAGCTTTCTTT. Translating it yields CSARPTWGGSSRGTEAFF.

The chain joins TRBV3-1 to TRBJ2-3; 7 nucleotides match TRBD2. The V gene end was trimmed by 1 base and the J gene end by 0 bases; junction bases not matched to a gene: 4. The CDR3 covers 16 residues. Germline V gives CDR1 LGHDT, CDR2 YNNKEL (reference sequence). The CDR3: CASSQGLAASTDTQYF. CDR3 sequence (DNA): TGTGCCAGCAGCCAAGGTCTAGCGGCTAGCACAGATACGCAGTATTTT.

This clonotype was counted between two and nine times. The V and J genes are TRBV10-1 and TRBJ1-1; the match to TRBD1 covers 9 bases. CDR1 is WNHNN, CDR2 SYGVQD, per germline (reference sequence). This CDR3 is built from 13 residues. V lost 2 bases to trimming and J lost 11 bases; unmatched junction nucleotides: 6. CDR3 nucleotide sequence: TGCGCCAGCAGTGAGGGGACAGGGTTATCTGCTTTCTTT. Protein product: CASSEGTGLSAFF.